The clone carrying this T cell receptor (beta chain) was detected ten times or more. Its specificity is unknown. CDR3 regions were amplified by Arm-PCR using iRepertoire HTBI primers to build TCR beta libraries. Original handling: Identification across samples found some 60 TRBV and around 15 TRBJ segments. From the multiplex PCR reads, TCRdb called clonotypes with MiXCR, one entry per CDR3 protein. TCRdb assigned the V and J calls; the authors' analysis was not used. The repertoire holds about 470,000 distinct CDR3 sequences, more than 12% seen once, with around 15% in the top ten. The J segment lost 5 bases and the V segment lost 6 bases, leaving 12 bases of the junction unmatched. CDR3 length: 15 amino acids. CDR1 and CDR2 (germline): SNHLY, FYNNEI. Time point given: newly diagnosed GD, antithyroid drugs for less than 3 months. PBMCs provided the RNA from which the TCR library was made. This entry comes from a study of regulatory T cells in long-lasting Graves disease.

Findings and limits, study-wide: When disease was persistent, TRBV28, TRBJ1-2 and TRBJ2-5 were the favored segments.

The same sample was also studied in work on T cells in Graves' hyperthyroidism and ophthalmopathy.

The chain uses TRBV2 and TRBJ2-5; 7 positions match TRBD2. The starting material was peripheral blood mononuclear cells (PBMCs), obtained at new diagnosis, from a patient treated with antithyroid drugs. This clonotype was sampled from a woman aged 25 to 45 with Graves disease. CDR3 sequence reads: CASRQRAGLWETQYF. CDR3 DNA: TGTGCCAGCAGGCAGAGAGCGGGGCTATGGGAGACCCAGTACTTC.